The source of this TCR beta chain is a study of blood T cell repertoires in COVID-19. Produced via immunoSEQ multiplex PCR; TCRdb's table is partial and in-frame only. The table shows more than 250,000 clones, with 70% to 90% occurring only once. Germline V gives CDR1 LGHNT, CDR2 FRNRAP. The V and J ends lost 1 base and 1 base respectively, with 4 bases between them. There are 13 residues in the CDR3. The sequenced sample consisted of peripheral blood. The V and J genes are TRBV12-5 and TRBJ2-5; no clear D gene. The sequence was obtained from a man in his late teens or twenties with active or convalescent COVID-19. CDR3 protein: CASGLAIQETQYF. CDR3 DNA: TGTGCTAGTGGTTTGGCAATCCAAGAGACCCAGTACTTC.